These T cell receptor beta chains were read from a single sample in a study of stem cell transplantation in POMP-related autoinflammatory disease. TCRdb keeps only in-frame clones here, not all; method: immunoSEQ multiplex PCR. The sample contains 11,000 or so clones, around 87% of which appear only once. This material consisted of CD8+ T cells from PBMCs, taken before stem cell transplantation. The receptors come from a human donor with POMP-related autoinflammation and immune dysregulation (PRAID). CDR3s include the opening cysteine and the closing phenylalanine or tryptophan. Fields, in order: D gene, V gene, J gene, clone size, CDR3 protein, CDR3 DNA. The D gene is left open where the match is weak. Only some rows state a clone size, as once, few, many or a class for expanded clones.

NA	TRBV7-9	TRBJ1-1	few	CASSFGPIWEAFF	TGTGCCAGCAGCTTCGGGCCAATCTGGGAAGCTTTCTTT
NA	TRBV6-5	TRBJ1-1	NA	CASSYGATEAFF	TGTGCCAGCAGTTACGGAGCCACTGAAGCTTTCTTT
NA	TRBV19	TRBJ1-5	NA	CASSTHLNQPQHF	TGTGCCAGTAGTACCCACCTCAATCAGCCCCAGCATTTT
NA	TRBV19	TRBJ1-5	NA	CASNLWGGDSNQPQHF	TGTGCCAGTAATCTATGGGGGGGGGATAGCAATCAGCCCCAGCATTTT
NA	TRBV13	TRBJ2-1	NA	CASSLLHNEQFF	TGTGCCAGCAGCTTACTCCACAATGAGCAGTTCTTC
NA	TRBV27	TRBJ1-3	NA	CASSLRAGNTIYF	TGTGCCAGCAGTCTCCGGGCTGGAAACACCATATATTTT
NA	TRBV6-6	TRBJ2-3	NA	CASRNLGSTQYF	TGTGCCAGCAGAAACCTTGGTTCTACGCAGTATTTT
NA	TRBV5-5	TRBJ2-7	NA	CASSSRSHEQYF	TGTGCCAGCAGCTCCCGTTCCCACGAGCAGTACTTC
TRBD2	TRBV2	TRBJ2-3	NA	CASRGGLAGTDTQYF	TGTGCCAGCAGGGGGGGACTAGCGGGGACAGATACGCAGTATTTT
TRBD2	TRBV28	TRBJ2-7	NA	CASSPPISGAIYEQYF	TGTGCCAGCAGTCCACCAATTAGCGGGGCTATTTACGAGCAGTACTTC
TRBD1	TRBV2	TRBJ2-7	NA	CASTWTGFGEQYF	TGTGCCAGCACCTGGACAGGGTTTGGTGAGCAGTACTTC
NA	TRBV19	TRBJ1-1	few	CASSMGRVTEAFF	TGTGCCAGTAGTATGGGTCGTGTCACTGAAGCTTTCTTT
NA	TRBV4-1	TRBJ1-2	once	CASSQDGTSYGYTF	TGCGCCAGCAGCCAAGACGGGACGAGCTATGGCTACACCTTC
TRBD1	TRBV30	TRBJ1-1	NA	CAWSVRAGGGWNTEAFF	TGTGCCTGGAGTGTACGGGCAGGGGGCGGTTGGAACACTGAAGCTTTCTTT
TRBD1	TRBV30	TRBJ2-2	NA	CAWSAGQGFTGELFF	TGTGCCTGGAGTGCGGGACAGGGATTCACCGGGGAGCTGTTTTTT
NA	TRBV13	TRBJ2-7	NA	CASSSGLLADEQYF	TGTGCCAGCAGCTCGGGACTGCTTGCGGACGAGCAGTACTTC